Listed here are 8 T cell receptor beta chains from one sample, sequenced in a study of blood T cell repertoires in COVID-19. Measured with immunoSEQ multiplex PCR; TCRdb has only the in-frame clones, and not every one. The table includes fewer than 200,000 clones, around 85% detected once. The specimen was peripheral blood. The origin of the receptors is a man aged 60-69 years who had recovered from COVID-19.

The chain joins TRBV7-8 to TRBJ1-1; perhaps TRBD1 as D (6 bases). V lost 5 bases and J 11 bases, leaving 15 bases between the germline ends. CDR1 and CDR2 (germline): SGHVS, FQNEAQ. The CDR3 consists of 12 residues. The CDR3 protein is CASSHFQGRAFF. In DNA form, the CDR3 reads TGTGCCAGCAGCCACTTCCAGGGGCGGGCTTTCTTT.

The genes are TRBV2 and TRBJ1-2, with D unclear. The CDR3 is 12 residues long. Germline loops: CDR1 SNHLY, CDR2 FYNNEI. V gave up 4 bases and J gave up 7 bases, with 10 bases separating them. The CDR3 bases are TGTGCCAGCAGTGTCCAACGGGGTGGCTACACCTTC. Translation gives CASSVQRGGYTF.

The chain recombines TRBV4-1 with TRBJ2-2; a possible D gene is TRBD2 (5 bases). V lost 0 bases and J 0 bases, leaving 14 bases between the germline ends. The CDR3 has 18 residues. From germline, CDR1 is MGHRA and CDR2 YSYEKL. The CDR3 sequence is CASSQDLPSFANTGELFF. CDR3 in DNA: TGCGCCAGCAGCCAAGATCTCCCTAGCTTCGCGAACACCGGGGAGCTGTTTTTT.

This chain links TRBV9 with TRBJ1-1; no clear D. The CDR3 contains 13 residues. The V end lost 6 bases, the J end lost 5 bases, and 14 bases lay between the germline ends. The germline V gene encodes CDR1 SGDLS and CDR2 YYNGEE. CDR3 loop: CASTPEGRTEAFF. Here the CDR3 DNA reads TGTGCCAGCACGCCGGAGGGTCGAACTGAAGCTTTCTTT.

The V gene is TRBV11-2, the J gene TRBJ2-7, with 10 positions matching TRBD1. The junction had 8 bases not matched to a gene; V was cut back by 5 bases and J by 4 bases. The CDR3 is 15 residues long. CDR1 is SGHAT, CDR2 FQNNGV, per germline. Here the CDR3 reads CASSPLGQGYYEQYF. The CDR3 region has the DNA TGTGCCAGCAGCCCATTGGGACAGGGGTATTACGAGCAGTACTTC.

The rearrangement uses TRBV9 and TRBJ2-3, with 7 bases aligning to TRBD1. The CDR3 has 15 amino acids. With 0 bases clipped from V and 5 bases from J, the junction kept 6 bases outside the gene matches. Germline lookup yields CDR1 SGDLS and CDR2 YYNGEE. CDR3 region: CASSVDLGGGDTQYF. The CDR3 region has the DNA TGTGCCAGCAGCGTAGATCTAGGGGGCGGAGATACGCAGTATTTT.

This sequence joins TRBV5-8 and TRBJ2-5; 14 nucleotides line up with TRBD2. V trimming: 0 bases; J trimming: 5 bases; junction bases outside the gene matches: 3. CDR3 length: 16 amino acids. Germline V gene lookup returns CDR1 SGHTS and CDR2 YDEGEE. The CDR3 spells CASSLGLAGGSETQYF. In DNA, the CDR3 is TGTGCCAGCAGCTTGGGACTAGCGGGGGGGTCGGAGACCCAGTACTTC.

In DNA, the CDR3 is TGTGCCAGCAGCTTACGACAGACCTACGAGCAGTACTTC. Translated: CASSLRQTYEQYF. The V gene is TRBV11-2, the J gene TRBJ2-7; TRBD1 is a possible D gene (5 bases). The V gene lost 2 bases and the J gene lost 2 bases, with 7 bases spanning the gap. Germline values: CDR1 SGHAT, CDR2 FQNNGV. This CDR3 has 13 amino acids.